This T cell receptor beta chain was retrieved from a study of blood T cells in healthy people across ages. Study-wide findings and caveats: Unsorted PBMC input precluded a conclusive naive versus antigen-experienced comparison. TCR beta diversity, measured per million T cells, fell in a roughly linear way with age.

Note on this clonotype: The antigen remains undetermined.

Germline V gene sequence: CDR1 LNHDA, CDR2 SQIVND (reference sequence). The CDR3 runs to 12 residues. The use of a sample-barcoded 5' primer and a J-beta primer mix characterized a second PCR of 7 to 11 cycles. The authors tagged each cDNA molecule using a template-switch adaptor with 12 random nucleotides. TCRdb fed the 5' RACE reads into MiXCR, producing one record per CDR3 protein. Here the sample spans about 540,000 distinct CDR3 sequences, 24% being singletons. Separately, the same data were catalogued under a study of T cells of mothers and their children. That work adds: Per child, roughly 3 million TCR beta CDR3 reads were obtained, against over 9.5 million per mother.

Source material: blood. This chain joins TRBV19 and TRBJ2-5, with 9 positions matching TRBD1. The DNA end lines up better with TRBJ2-1; the J call may be wrong. This receptor was identified in a boy younger than 18 in good health. The CDR3 protein is CATTDRGNEQFF. CDR3 DNA: TGTGCCACCACGGACAGGGGCAATGAGCAGTTCTTC.